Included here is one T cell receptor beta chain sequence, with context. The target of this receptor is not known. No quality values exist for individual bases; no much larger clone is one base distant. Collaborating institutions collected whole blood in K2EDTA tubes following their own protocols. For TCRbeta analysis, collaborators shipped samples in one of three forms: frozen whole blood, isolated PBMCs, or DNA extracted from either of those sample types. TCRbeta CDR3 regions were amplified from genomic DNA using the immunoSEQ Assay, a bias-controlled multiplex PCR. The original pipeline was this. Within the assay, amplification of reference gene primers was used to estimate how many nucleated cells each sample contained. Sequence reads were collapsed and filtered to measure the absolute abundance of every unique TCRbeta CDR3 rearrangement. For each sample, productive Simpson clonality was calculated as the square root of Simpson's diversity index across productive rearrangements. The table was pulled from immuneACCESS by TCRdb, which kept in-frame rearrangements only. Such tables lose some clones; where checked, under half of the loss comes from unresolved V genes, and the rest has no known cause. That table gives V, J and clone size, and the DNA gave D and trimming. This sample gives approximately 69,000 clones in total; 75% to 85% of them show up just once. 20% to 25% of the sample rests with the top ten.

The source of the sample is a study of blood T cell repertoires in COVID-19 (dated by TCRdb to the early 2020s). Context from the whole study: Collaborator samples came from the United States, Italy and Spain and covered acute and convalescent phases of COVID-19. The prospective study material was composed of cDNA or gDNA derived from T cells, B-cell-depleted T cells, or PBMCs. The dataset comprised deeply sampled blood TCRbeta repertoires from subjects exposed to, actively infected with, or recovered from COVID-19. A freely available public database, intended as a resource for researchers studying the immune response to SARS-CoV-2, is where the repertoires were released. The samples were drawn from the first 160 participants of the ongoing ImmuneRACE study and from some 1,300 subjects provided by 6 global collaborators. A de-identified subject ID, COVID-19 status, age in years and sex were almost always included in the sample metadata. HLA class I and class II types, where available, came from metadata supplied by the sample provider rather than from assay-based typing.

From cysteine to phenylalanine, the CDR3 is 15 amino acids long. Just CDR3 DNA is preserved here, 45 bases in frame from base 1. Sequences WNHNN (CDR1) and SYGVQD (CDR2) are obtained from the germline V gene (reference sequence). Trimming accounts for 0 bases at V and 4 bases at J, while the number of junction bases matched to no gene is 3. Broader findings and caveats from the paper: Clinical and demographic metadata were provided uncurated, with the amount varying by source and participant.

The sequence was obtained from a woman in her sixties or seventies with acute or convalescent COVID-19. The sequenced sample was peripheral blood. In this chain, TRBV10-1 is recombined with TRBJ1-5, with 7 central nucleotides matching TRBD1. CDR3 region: CASSESRGMNQPQHF. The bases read TGCGCCAGCAGTGAGTCCAGGGGGATGAATCAGCCCCAGCATTTT.